One TCR beta chain is described in this entry. The clone's antigen remains unknown. No much larger clone is present one base from it, and per-base qualities are unavailable. The immunoSEQ Assay, a bias-controlled multiplex PCR, was used to amplify TCRbeta CDR3 regions from genomic DNA. In the paper's pipeline: Within the assay, amplification of reference gene primers was used to estimate how many nucleated cells each sample contained. To quantify the absolute abundance of each unique TCRbeta CDR3 rearrangement, sequence reads were collapsed and filtered. For each sample, productive Simpson clonality was calculated by taking the square root of Simpson's diversity index across productive rearrangements. As stored in TCRdb, this immuneACCESS dataset retains in-frame rearrangements with V and J assigned. A fraction of the clones does not appear; measured against another copy, unresolved V genes explain less than half of the discrepancy, and the remainder lacks a known reason. Clone size and V and J calls were adopted from that table, with D and trimming inferred from the DNA. For this sample the table gives around 200,000 clones, of which 86% were detected only once. The ten largest clones capture over 3% of the sample.

Trimming leaves V shorter by 7 bases and J shorter by 4 bases, with the junction holding 6 bases beyond the gene matches. The CDR3 measures 14 amino acids from cysteine to phenylalanine. The kept DNA is CDR3 alone, 42 bases in frame from the first base. CDR1 and CDR2 were assigned from the germline V gene (reference sequence) as WNHNN and SYGVQD. Participants in the prospective study were aged roughly 18 to 89 years, lived in approximately 26 United States geographic areas, and enrolled through a virtual design. Cohort assignment in the prospective study relied on participant-reported clinical history from a screening survey and a study questionnaire. In the prospective study, mobile phlebotomists collected whole blood, serum and a nasopharyngeal or oropharyngeal swab from each participant. Additional blood draws and questionnaires over an approximately 2-month period could optionally be provided by prospective study participants. Prospective study blood samples were shipped either frozen or at room temperature before DNA extraction.

The data were taken from a study of blood T cell repertoires in COVID-19 (dated by TCRdb to 2018 to 2021). In terms of the full investigation: Recovered participants in ImmuneRACE Cohort 3 were defined by two consecutive negative NP/OP PCR tests, clearance by a healthcare professional, or resolution of symptoms. Collaborator samples came from the United States, Italy and Spain and covered acute and convalescent phases of COVID-19. The material from the prospective study consisted of cDNA or gDNA derived from T cells, B-cell-depleted T cells, or PBMCs. The dataset comprised deeply sampled blood TCRbeta repertoires from subjects exposed to, actively infected with, or recovered from COVID-19. A freely available public database, intended as a resource for researchers studying the immune response to SARS-CoV-2, is where the repertoires were released. The samples were drawn from two sources: the first 160 participants of the ongoing ImmuneRACE study, and 1,000 to 1,500 subjects contributed by 6 global collaborators. The sample metadata nearly always contained a de-identified subject ID, COVID-19 status, age in years and sex. HLA class I and class II types, where available, came from metadata supplied by the sample provider rather than from assay-based typing. Here is what the overall study found, with its caveats: The amount of clinical and demographic metadata varied by source and participant and was provided uncurated.

The source material was PBMCs or T cells enriched from blood (not recorded which). This receptor chain uses TRBV10-1 and TRBJ1-4; TRBD1 matches 7 bases in the middle. This TCR derives from a woman in her forties or fifties in a cohort exposed to, infected with or recovered from COVID-19 (not recorded which). This receptor has the CDR3 CASNMDRRNEKLFF. The nucleotide sequence is TGCGCCAGCAACATGGACAGGCGTAATGAAAAACTGTTTTTT.